These 29 T cell receptor beta chains share one sample of origin, sequenced in a study of T cells after yellow fever vaccination. One entry per CDR3 protein results from TCRdb running MiXCR on the 5' RACE reads. The sample lists some 350,000 distinct CDR3 sequences, roughly 12% occurring once. The sequenced sample was PBMCs, obtained on the day of the first yellow fever vaccination. All receptors derive from a man between 18 and 29 years old who received the YFV17D yellow fever vaccine.

The V and J genes are TRBV5-1 and TRBJ2-3; either TRBD1 or TRBD2 may supply D (6 bases each). The V gene lost 4 bases and the J gene lost 2 bases, with 20 bases spanning the gap. Germline V CDR1 and CDR2: SGHRS, YFSETQ. The CDR3 has 17 residues. This CDR3 is CASSPRMGGGPTDTQYF. The CDR3 coding sequence is TGCGCCAGCAGCCCACGAATGGGTGGGGGGCCCACAGATACGCAGTATTTT.

The sample holds a few counts of this clonotype. V and J are TRBV20-1 and TRBJ2-3; TRBD2 matches at 11 bases. The trim removed 6 bases at V and 0 bases at J, leaving 8 bases unmatched. From germline, CDR1 is DFQATT and CDR2 SNEGSKA (reference sequence). This CDR3 has 16 amino acids. Here the CDR3 reads CSARLAGRSSTDTQYF. The CDR3 DNA follows: TGCAGTGCCCGACTAGCGGGACGGTCTAGCACAGATACGCAGTATTTT.

The J gene is TRBJ1-1, the V gene TRBV4-1; D is uncertain. V lost 4 bases and J lost 2, with 8 bases in between. The CDR3 runs 13 residues. Germline lookup yields CDR1 MGHRA and CDR2 YSYEKL. CDR3 bases: TGCGCCAGCAGCCCCCAACTAAACACTGAAGCTTTCTTT. Encoded protein: CASSPQLNTEAFF.

This clonotype was seen a few times. CDR3 region: CASSQQTSGGAEETQYF. The CDR3 nucleotides are TGCGCCAGCAGCCAACAGACTAGCGGGGGGGCCGAAGAGACCCAGTACTTC. The chain links TRBV4-1 to TRBJ2-5; 14 nucleotides match TRBD2. This CDR3 has 17 amino acids. V was clipped by 2 bases and J by 3 bases; unmatched bases: 5. The germline V gene has CDR1 MGHRA and CDR2 YSYEKL.

This clonotype turned up a few times. The chain is built from TRBV5-6 and TRBJ2-2; D is unclear. CDR3 length equals 15 residues. Trimming removed 6 bases from V and 1 base from J, with 13 bases in between. Germline CDR1 reads SGHDT; CDR2 reads YYEEEE. In DNA, the CDR3 is TGTGCCAGCACCACCCCCGAATGGAACACCGGGGAGCTGTTTTTT. Translating gives CASTTPEWNTGELFF.

This clonotype was found a few times. The chain links TRBV5-1 to TRBJ2-1; possibly TRBD2 for D (5 bases). CDR3 size: 12 residues. In germline, CDR1 is SGHRS, CDR2 YFSETQ. V lost 5 bases to trimming and J lost 4 bases, with 7 bases between them. The CDR3 reads CASRTRYNEQFF. The CDR3 DNA reads as TGCGCCAGCAGAACTAGGTACAATGAGCAGTTCTTC.

This clonotype was observed a handful of times. The chain uses TRBV5-1 and TRBJ2-5, with D maybe TRBD2 (6 bases). CDR1 is SGHRS, CDR2 YFSETQ, per germline. The CDR3 runs 15 residues. V gave up 0 bases and J gave up 2 bases, with 11 bases separating them. The DNA for the CDR3 is TGCGCCAGCAGCTTGGTTGATGGAGGGCAAGAGACCCAGTACTTC. Amino acids: CASSLVDGGQETQYF.

The chain employs TRBV20-1 and TRBJ2-7; no clear D. The CDR3 loop spans 13 amino acids. CDR1 and CDR2 from the germline V gene are DFQATT and SNEGSKA (reference sequence). Trimming took 0 bases from V and 2 from J, leaving 8 bases between them. The CDR3 nucleotides read TGCAGTGCTAGAGACATCCTGGCCTACGAGCAGTACGTC. Amino acid sequence: CSARDILAYEQYV.

The chain combines TRBV5-5 with TRBJ2-7; no reliable D call. Germline CDR1 SGHKS, CDR2 YYEKEE (reference sequence). V gave up 1 base and J gave up 2 bases, with 7 bases separating them. The CDR3 extends over 13 amino acids. This CDR3 is CASSLTVPYEQYF. The CDR3 DNA follows: TGTGCCAGCAGCTTGACTGTGCCCTACGAGCAGTACTTC. The full variable domain, rest sourced from reference TRBV5-5 and TRBJ2-7, is DAGVTQSPTHLIKTRGQQVTLRCSPISGHKSVSWYQQVLGQGPQFIFQYYEKEERGRGNFPDRFSARQFPNYSSELNVNALLLGDSALYLCASSLTVPYEQYFGPGTRLTVT.

In this sample, this clonotype turned up a few times. The chain combines TRBV7-9 with TRBJ2-1; TRBD2 agrees at 7 bases. After removal of 5 bases from V and 7 bases from J, the junction contained 8 bases not matched to a gene. The length of the CDR3 is 14 residues. Germline V lookup: CDR1 SEHNR, CDR2 FQNEAQ (reference sequence). The CDR3 spells CASSTPPGRNEQFF. The DNA of the CDR3 is TGTGCCAGCAGCACTCCGCCCGGGAGGAATGAGCAGTTCTTC.

This clonotype was recorded at least ten times. The CDR3: CASSFGQTSPARQFF. The DNA for the CDR3 is TGCGCCAGCAGCTTCGGACAGACTAGCCCTGCTAGGCAGTTCTTC. The gene calls are TRBV5-1 and TRBJ2-1; D is possibly TRBD2 (7 bases). The CDR3 is 15 residues long. Germline V gives CDR1 SGHRS, CDR2 YFSETQ. V lost 2 bases and J 12 bases, leaving 21 bases between the germline ends.

This clonotype was seen a handful of times. This chain connects TRBV10-2 to TRBJ2-2; 9 bases map to TRBD2. The V gene's germline CDR1 is WSHSY and CDR2 SAAADI. The CDR3 sequence is 15 residues long. The V gene end was trimmed by 1 base and the J gene end by 6 bases; junction bases not matched to a gene: 3. Here the CDR3 reads CASSEFSGGAGELFF. Here the CDR3 DNA reads TGCGCCAGCAGTGAGTTTAGCGGGGGTGCCGGGGAGCTGTTTTTT.

This clonotype has just a few counts. CDR3: CASSPSGRAETQYF. In DNA, the CDR3 is TGTGCCAGCAGCCCCAGTGGGCGGGCGGAGACCCAGTACTTC. This chain links TRBV7-6 with TRBJ2-5; tentative D call: TRBD2 (5 bases). The V end lost 5 bases, the J end lost 5 bases, and 15 bases lay between the germline ends. CDR1 SGHVS and CDR2 FNYEAQ come from the germline V gene. CDR3 length equals 14 residues.

This clonotype was seen only a few times. The chain combines TRBV7-6 with TRBJ1-3, with D uncertain. Germline V lookup: CDR1 SGHVS, CDR2 FNYEAQ. With 2 bases removed from V and 2 bases from J, the gap between germline ends came to 10 bases. CDR3 size: 15 residues. The CDR3 DNA is TGTGCCAGCAGCTTATTTGGTGTGGCTGGAAACACCATATATTTT. Protein sequence: CASSLFGVAGNTIYF. The whole variable domain, filled in from reference TRBV7-6 and TRBJ1-3, reads GAGVSQSPRYKVTKRGQDVALRCDPISGHVSLYWYRQALGQGPEFLTYFNYEAQQDKSGLPNDRFSAERPEGSISTLTIQRTEQRDSAMYRCASSLFGVAGNTIYFGEGSWLTVV.

The CDR3 region is CASSLGAAGETQYF. The CDR3 DNA follows: TGCGCCAGCAGCTTGGGAGCAGCTGGAGAGACCCAGTACTTC. V gene TRBV5-1 combines with J gene TRBJ2-5, with D unclear. The CDR3 runs to 14 residues. Germline CDR1 is SGHRS and CDR2 is YFSETQ. V was shortened by 0 bases and J by 4 bases, with 10 bases between the two germline ends.

This clonotype was seen a handful of times. The genes are TRBV25-1 and TRBJ2-3, with TRBD2 identical over 8 bases. The junction had 4 bases not matched to a gene; V was cut back by 6 bases and J by 2 bases. Germline values: CDR1 MGHDK, CDR2 SYGVNS. CDR3 size: 14 residues. The CDR3 region is CASRLAGITDTQYF. CDR3 DNA sequence: TGTGCCAGCAGGTTAGCGGGGATCACAGATACGCAGTATTTT.

This clonotype was picked up a small number of times. The chain uses TRBV6-5 and TRBJ1-4; D may be TRBD1 (5 bases). There are 15 residues in the CDR3. Trimming took 2 bases from V and 7 from J, leaving 14 bases between them. Per the germline V gene, CDR1 is MNHEY and CDR2 is SVGAGI. CDR3 DNA: TGTGCCAGCAGTTACGGGGGTACCATGGGTGAAAAACTGTTTTTT. This gives the protein CASSYGGTMGEKLFF.

The rearrangement joins TRBV5-6 to TRBJ2-2, with 15 bases identical to TRBD2. Germline V gene sequence: CDR1 SGHDT, CDR2 YYEEEE. The CDR3 extends over 16 amino acids. V lost 4 bases and J lost 9; bases outside the gene matches: 7. The CDR3 sequence: CASSPWTSGGARELFF. The CDR3 DNA follows: TGTGCCAGCAGCCCCTGGACTAGCGGGGGGGCGCGGGAGCTGTTTTTT.

This clonotype was seen a handful of times. The chain joins TRBV7-6 to TRBJ2-3; 7 bases align to TRBD1. Germline V gene data show CDR1 as SGHVS and CDR2 as FNYEAQ. The V and J ends lost 4 bases and 1 base, in that order; junction bases with no gene match: 5. The CDR3 contains 15 residues. The CDR3 protein is CASSSQGVGTDTQYF. CDR3 DNA: TGTGCCAGCAGCTCCCAGGGGGTGGGCACAGATACGCAGTATTTT.

This clonotype has only a few counts. The rearrangement uses TRBV14 and TRBJ2-5; 7 bases line up with TRBD1. Per germline, CDR1 SGHDN and CDR2 FVKESK. J gave up 3 bases and V 1 base, and 8 bases lay outside the gene matches. There are 16 residues in the CDR3. The CDR3 region has the DNA TGTGCCAGCAGCCAAGTCGGTCTAGGGACAGAAGAGACCCAGTACTTC. Protein sequence: CASSQVGLGTEETQYF.

The rearrangement links TRBV5-6 to TRBJ2-7, with 7 bases identical to TRBD2. The junction had 11 bases not matched to a gene; V was cut back by 3 bases and J by 2 bases. Per the germline V gene, CDR1 is SGHDT and CDR2 is YYEEEE. CDR3 length: 16 residues. CDR3 loop: CASSWGGMGTPYEQYF. DNA for the CDR3: TGTGCCAGCAGCTGGGGGGGAATGGGGACCCCCTACGAGCAGTACTTC.

This clonotype was detected only a few times. This sequence joins TRBV7-2 and TRBJ2-1; D is ambiguous. V dropped 5 bases and J dropped 8 bases, with 13 bases sitting between them. The CDR3 consists of 13 residues. Per the germline V gene, CDR1 is SGHTA and CDR2 is FQGNSA. This CDR3 is CASSPRVRDEQFF. CDR3 sequence (DNA): TGTGCCAGCAGCCCCCGTGTTAGGGATGAGCAGTTCTTC.

This chain connects TRBV10-3 to TRBJ2-1; TRBD1 matches 8 bases. CDR1 ENHRY and CDR2 SYGVKD come from the germline V gene. Germline trimming cut 6 bases from V and 6 bases from J; bases unmatched to any gene: 10. This CDR3 is 15 amino acids long. The CDR3 spells CAIRNRGATLNEQFF. DNA of the CDR3: TGTGCCATCAGGAACAGGGGGGCTACCCTCAATGAGCAGTTCTTC.

The chain has TRBV27 and TRBJ2-7, with D possibly matching TRBD2 (6 bases). The germline gives CDR1 MNHEY, CDR2 SMNVEV (reference sequence). The V end was cut by 5 bases, the J end by 2 bases, with 16 bases between. The CDR3 contains 15 residues. CDR3 nucleotide sequence: TGTGCCAGCAGTCCACACACTAGCCGCACCTACGAGCAGTACGTC. It translates to CASSPHTSRTYEQYV.

There are a few counts of this clonotype. The chain carries TRBV5-1 and TRBJ2-7; the D is unclear. The CDR3 spans 12 residues. Germline V CDR1 and CDR2: SGHRS, YFSETQ. Trimming took 1 base from V and 2 from J, leaving 4 bases between them. The CDR3 nucleotides read TGCGCCAGCAGCTTGACTACCTACGAGCAGTACTTC. Protein sequence: CASSLTTYEQYF.

This clonotype came up once. The chain joins TRBV28 to TRBJ1-2, with TRBD1 identical over 8 bases. V lost 0 bases to trimming and J lost 11 bases; unmatched junction nucleotides: 2. Germline V gives CDR1 MDHEN, CDR2 SYDVKM. This CDR3 has 12 amino acids. This chain's CDR3 is CASSLWDRDYTF. CDR3 sequence (DNA): TGTGCCAGCAGTTTATGGGACAGGGATTACACCTTC.

The chain joins TRBV25-1 to TRBJ1-6, with 9 bases identical to TRBD1. Germline V gene data show CDR1 as MGHDK and CDR2 as SYGVNS. The CDR3 runs to 15 residues. Losses at the gene ends were 4 bases for V and 10 bases for J; bases not matched to a gene: 8. Written as DNA, the CDR3 is TGTGCCAGCAGTGGGTGGACAGGGGAGGTCTCACCCCTCCACTTT. Encoded protein: CASSGWTGEVSPLHF.

V and J are TRBV6-5 and TRBJ2-3, with 8 nucleotides matching TRBD1. V lost 7 bases, J lost 3 bases, and 12 bases stayed unmatched. Germline assignment: CDR1 MNHEY and CDR2 SVGAGI. The CDR3 length is 16 residues. DNA for the CDR3: TGTGCCAGCATGTTAACGCCGACAGGGGATACAGATACGCAGTATTTT. Translated: CASMLTPTGDTDTQYF.

The chain couples TRBV7-9 to TRBJ1-5, with a possible D match to TRBD1 (5 bases). Trimming took 5 bases from V and 3 from J, leaving 11 bases between them. The CDR3 runs to 14 residues. Germline V lookup: CDR1 SEHNR, CDR2 FQNEAQ (reference sequence). The CDR3 protein is CASSRGQNNQPQHF. The CDR3 nucleotides are TGTGCCAGCAGCCGTGGACAAAACAATCAGCCCCAGCATTTT. Looking up the rest from reference TRBV7-9 and TRBJ1-5 gives the full variable domain: DTGVSQNPRHKITKRGQNVTFRCDPISEHNRLYWYRQTLGQGPEFLTYFQNEAQLEKSRLLSDRFSAERPKGSFSTLEIQRTEQGDSAMYLCASSRGQNNQPQHFGDGTRLSIL.